One T cell receptor (beta chain) is described in this entry. The data are from a study of beta chain features in type 1 diabetes. Study summary: Healthy donors and patients had similar age, gender and cell yields.

On average, the one heparinised blood draw given by each donor was approximately 0.12 L. The investigators reverse transcribed all of the isolated RNA, so they sequenced expressed TCRB transcripts. The assay was immunoSEQ multiplex PCR, and TCRdb's table has in-frame clones only and misses some. The data hold hundreds of thousands of clones, with around 16% observed a single time. The material sequenced was naive CD4+ T cells from blood. The sequence was obtained from a man between 18 and 35 years old in good health.

For the CDR3, the DNA is TGTGCCAGCAGCCCGTACATCTCTGGGGCCAACGTCCTGACTTTC. Residues: CASSPYISGANVLTF. The chain carries TRBV4-2 and TRBJ2-6, with D unresolved. CDR1 is LGHNA, CDR2 YNFKEQ, per germline. Deletions cut 4 bases from V and 0 bases from J, with 7 bases between. CDR3 size: 15 residues.